What follows is one T cell receptor beta chain and its context. These data come from a study of OX40 agonist ivuxolimab in advanced cancers. TCRdb's table, derived via immunoSEQ multiplex PCR, lists solely in-frame clones and lacks some. The sample carries about 79,000 clones, 94% recorded once. In germline, CDR1 is SEHNR, CDR2 FQNEAQ (reference sequence). This CDR3 contains 15 residues. The V end lost 7 bases, the J end lost 5 bases, and 21 bases lay between the germline ends. This clonotype was sampled from an adult with an advanced solid tumor such as melanoma, head and neck, liver or kidney cancer. This chain joins TRBV7-9 and TRBJ2-7; either TRBD1 or TRBD2 may supply D (6 bases each). The sequencing used CD4+ or CD8+ T cells sorted from blood, collected in a trial of the OX40 agonist ivuxolimab. CDR3 residues: CASTLGLARGDEQYF. CDR3 in DNA: TGTGCCAGCACCTTGGGTTTAGCGAGGGGGGACGAGCAGTACTTC. The full variable domain, rest sourced from reference TRBV7-9 and TRBJ2-7, is DTGVSQNPRHKITKRGQNVTFRCDPISEHNRLYWYRQTLGQGPEFLTYFQNEAQLEKSRLLSDRFSAERPKGSFSTLEIQRTEQGDSAMYLCASTLGLARGDEQYFGPGTRLTVT.